This record concerns one TCR beta chain sequence. Its antigen is unidentified. This entry comes from a study of OX40 agonist ivuxolimab in advanced cancers. General study points: Both CD4+ and CD8+ T cell populations in blood had undergone clonal expansion by week 6 at 0.1 to 3.0 mg/kg.

Profiling relied on immunoSEQ multiplex PCR, and the TCRdb table lists in-frame clones only, not all of them. This table has some 20,000 clones, about 87% appearing once. Sequencing used CD4+ or CD8+ T cells sorted from blood, obtained in a trial of the OX40 agonist ivuxolimab. The sequence came from an adult with an advanced solid tumor such as melanoma, head and neck, liver or kidney cancer.

The CDR3 loop is CASSFLARTGELFF. CDR3 nucleotide sequence: TGTGCCAGCAGTTTCCTTGCTCGAACCGGGGAGCTGTTTTTT. The chain has TRBV27 and TRBJ2-2, with no clear D. This CDR3 region has 14 residues. Germline CDR1 and CDR2: MNHEY and SMNVEV (reference sequence). The V end was cut by 3 bases, the J end by 5 bases, with 10 bases between.